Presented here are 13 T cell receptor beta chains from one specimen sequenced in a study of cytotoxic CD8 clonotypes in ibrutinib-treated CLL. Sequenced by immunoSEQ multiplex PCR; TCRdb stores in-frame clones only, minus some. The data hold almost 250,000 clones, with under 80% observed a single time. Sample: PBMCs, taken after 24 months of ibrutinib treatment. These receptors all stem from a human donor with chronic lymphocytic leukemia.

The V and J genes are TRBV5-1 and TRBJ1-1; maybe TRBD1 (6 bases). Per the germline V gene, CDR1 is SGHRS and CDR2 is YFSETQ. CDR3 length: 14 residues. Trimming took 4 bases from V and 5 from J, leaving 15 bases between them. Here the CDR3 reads CASSRSTGSTEAFF. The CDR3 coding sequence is TGCGCCAGCAGCCGCAGTACAGGGTCAACTGAAGCTTTCTTT.

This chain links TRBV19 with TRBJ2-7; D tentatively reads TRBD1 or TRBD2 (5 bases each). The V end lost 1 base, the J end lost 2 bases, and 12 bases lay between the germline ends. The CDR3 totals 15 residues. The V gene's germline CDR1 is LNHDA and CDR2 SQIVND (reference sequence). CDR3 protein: CASSIAGTSTYEQYF. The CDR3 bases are TGTGCCAGTAGTATAGCGGGGACCTCCACCTACGAGCAGTACTTC.

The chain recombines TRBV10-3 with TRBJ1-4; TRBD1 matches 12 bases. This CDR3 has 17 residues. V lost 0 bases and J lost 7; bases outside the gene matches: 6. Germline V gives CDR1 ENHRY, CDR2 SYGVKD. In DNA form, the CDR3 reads TGTGCCATCAGTGAGTCCCGGGACAGGGGGCGCGGTGAAAAACTGTTTTTT. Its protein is CAISESRDRGRGEKLFF.

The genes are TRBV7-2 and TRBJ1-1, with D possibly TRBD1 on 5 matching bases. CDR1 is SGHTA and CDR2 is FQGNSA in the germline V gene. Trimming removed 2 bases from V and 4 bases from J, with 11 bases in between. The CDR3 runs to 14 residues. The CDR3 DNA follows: TGTGCCAGCAGCTTACCGTTGGGGACCACTGAAGCTTTCTTT. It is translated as CASSLPLGTTEAFF.

The CDR3 sequence: CASSVGLFRDTQYF. In DNA, the CDR3 is TGCGCCAGCAGCGTGGGACTTTTCCGGGATACGCAGTATTTT. This chain uses TRBV5-1 with TRBJ2-3; maybe TRBD2 (6 bases). The germline V gene encodes CDR1 SGHRS and CDR2 YFSETQ. V lost 4 bases and J 6 bases, leaving 15 bases between the germline ends. This CDR3 is built from 14 residues.

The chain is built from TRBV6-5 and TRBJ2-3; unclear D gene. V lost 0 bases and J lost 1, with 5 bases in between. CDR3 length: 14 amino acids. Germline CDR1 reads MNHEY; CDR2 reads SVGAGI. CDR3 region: CASSYSARTDTQYF. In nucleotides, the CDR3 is TGTGCCAGCAGTTACTCGGCACGCACAGATACGCAGTATTTT.

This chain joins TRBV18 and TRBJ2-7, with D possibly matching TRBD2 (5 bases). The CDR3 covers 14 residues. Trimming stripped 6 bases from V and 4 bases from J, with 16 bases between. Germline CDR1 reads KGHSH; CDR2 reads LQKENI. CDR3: CASSPGSSQYEQYF. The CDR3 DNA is TGTGCCAGCTCTCCGGGATCAAGCCAATACGAGCAGTACTTC.

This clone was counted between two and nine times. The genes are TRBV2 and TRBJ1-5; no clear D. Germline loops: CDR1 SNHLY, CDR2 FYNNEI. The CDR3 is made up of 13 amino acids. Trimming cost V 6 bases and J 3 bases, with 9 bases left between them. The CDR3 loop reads CASRAGNNQPQHF. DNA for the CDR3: TGTGCCAGCAGAGCGGGAAACAATCAGCCCCAGCATTTT.

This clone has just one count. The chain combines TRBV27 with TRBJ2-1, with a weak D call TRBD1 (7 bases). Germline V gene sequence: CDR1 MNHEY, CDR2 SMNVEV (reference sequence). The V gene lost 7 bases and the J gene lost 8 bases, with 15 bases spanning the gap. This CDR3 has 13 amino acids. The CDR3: CASTHRGGDEQFF. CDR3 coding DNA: TGTGCCAGCACCCACAGGGGAGGCGATGAGCAGTTCTTC.

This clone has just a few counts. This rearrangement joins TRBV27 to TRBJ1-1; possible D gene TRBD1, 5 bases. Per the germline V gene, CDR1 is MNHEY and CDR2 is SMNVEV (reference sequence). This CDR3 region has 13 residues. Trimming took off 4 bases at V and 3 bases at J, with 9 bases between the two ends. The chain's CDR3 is CASSYQGYTEAFF. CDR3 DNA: TGTGCCAGCAGTTATCAGGGTTACACTGAAGCTTTCTTT.

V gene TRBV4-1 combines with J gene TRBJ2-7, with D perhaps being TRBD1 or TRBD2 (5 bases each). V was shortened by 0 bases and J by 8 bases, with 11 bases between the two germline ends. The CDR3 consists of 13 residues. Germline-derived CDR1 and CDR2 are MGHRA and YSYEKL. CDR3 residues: CASSQDSPGQQYF. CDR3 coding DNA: TGCGCCAGCAGCCAAGATTCTCCGGGACAGCAGTACTTC.

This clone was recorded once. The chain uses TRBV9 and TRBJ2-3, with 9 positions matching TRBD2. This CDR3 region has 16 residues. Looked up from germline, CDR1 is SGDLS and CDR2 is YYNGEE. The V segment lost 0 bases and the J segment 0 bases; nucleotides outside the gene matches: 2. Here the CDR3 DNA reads TGTGCCAGCAGCGTAGGACTAGCGGCCAGCACAGATACGCAGTATTTT. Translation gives CASSVGLAASTDTQYF. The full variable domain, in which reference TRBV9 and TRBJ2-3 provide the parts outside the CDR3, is DSGVTQTPKHLITATGQRVTLRCSPRSGDLSVYWYQQSLDQGLQFLIQYYNGEERAKGNILERFSAQQFPDLHSELNLSSLELGDSALYFCASSVGLAASTDTQYFGPGTRLTVL.

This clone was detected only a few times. The DNA of the CDR3 is TGTGCCAGTAGCGAGACTCAGGAGACCCAGTACTTC. Its translation is CASSETQETQYF. V gene TRBV19 combines with J gene TRBJ2-5; D is unresolved. Germline lookup yields CDR1 LNHDA and CDR2 SQIVND (reference sequence). Trimming removed 6 bases from V and 5 bases from J, with 10 bases in between. CDR3 length: 12 residues.